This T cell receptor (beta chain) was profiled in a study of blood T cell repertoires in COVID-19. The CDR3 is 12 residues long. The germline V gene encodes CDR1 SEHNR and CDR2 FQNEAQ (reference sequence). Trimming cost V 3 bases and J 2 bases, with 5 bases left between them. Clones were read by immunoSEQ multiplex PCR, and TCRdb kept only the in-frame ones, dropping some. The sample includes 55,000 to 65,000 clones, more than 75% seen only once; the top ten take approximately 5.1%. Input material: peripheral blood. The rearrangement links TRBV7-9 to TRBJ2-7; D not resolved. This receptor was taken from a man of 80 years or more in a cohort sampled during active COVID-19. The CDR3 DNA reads TGTGCCAGCAGCTTGACACCCTACGAGCAGTACTTC. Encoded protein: CASSLTPYEQYF.